This T cell receptor (beta chain) emerged from a study of cytomegalovirus exposure and HLA in healthy donors. General study results and limits: A list of approximately 150 TCR beta chains associated with cytomegalovirus was given.

Measured with immunoSEQ multiplex PCR; TCRdb has only the in-frame clones, and not every one. The sample gives approximately 150,000 clones, about nine tenths of which show up once; approximately 0.7% is in the top ten. V was clipped by 0 bases and J by 5 bases; unmatched bases: 4. The CDR3 is 16 residues long. In germline, CDR1 is MNHEY, CDR2 SVGAGI. As to this clone: Its specificity is not known.

Sequencing was performed on PBMCs. The TCR was taken from a man aged 18 to 29 in good health and CMV-seronegative. The chain carries TRBV6-5 and TRBJ1-1, with TRBD1 matching over 12 bases. In DNA, the CDR3 is TGTGCCAGCAGTTACTCGGGGACAGGGGGCGGTACTGAAGCTTTCTTT. Amino acid sequence: CASSYSGTGGGTEAFF.